These 19 T cell receptor beta chains originate from one sample sequenced in a study of T cells in Graves' hyperthyroidism and ophthalmopathy. Amplified TCR beta CDR3 regions derived from RNA transcripts. The HTBI primer set was used in a first-round RT-PCR of the TCR CDR3. From the multiplex PCR reads, TCRdb called clonotypes with MiXCR, one entry per CDR3 protein. Here the sample spans hundreds of thousands of distinct CDR3 sequences, over 35% being singletons. The sample consisted of blood. These receptors were obtained from a man between 18 and 29 years old with Graves' hyperthyroidism.

This clonotype came up a few times. The chain employs TRBV7-9 and TRBJ2-7; 12 bases fit TRBD1. V dropped 7 bases and J dropped 4; count of bases not matched to a gene: 11. Germline lookup yields CDR1 SEHNR and CDR2 FQNEAQ (reference sequence). The CDR3 loop spans 16 amino acids. CDR3 residues: CASTDGGDRGQYEQYF. The CDR3 region has the DNA TGTGCCAGCACCGACGGCGGGGACAGGGGGCAATACGAGCAGTACTTC. Full variable domain (rest looked up from reference TRBV7-9 and TRBJ2-7): DTGVSQNPRHKITKRGQNVTFRCDPISEHNRLYWYRQTLGQGPEFLTYFQNEAQLEKSRLLSDRFSAERPKGSFSTLEIQRTEQGDSAMYLCASTDGGDRGQYEQYFGPGTRLTVT.

As concerns this clonotype: This could be a read error, since a much larger clone is one nucleotide away. The chain has TRBV14 and TRBJ1-1; D gene unclear. Germline CDR1 reads SGHDN; CDR2 reads FVKESK. The CDR3 has 15 residues. The CDR3, as DNA: TGTGCCGGCAGCCACAGAGGCTATGGGTTCACTGAAGCTTTCTTT. Its translation is CAGSHRGYGFTEAFF.

This clonotype occurred many times. A much more abundant neighbour one base away suggests this may be a read error. This rearrangement joins TRBV2 to TRBJ2-2; D is unresolved. Trimming pared 6 bases from V and 1 base from J, leaving 6 bases between. The CDR3 covers 13 residues. The germline V gene has CDR1 SNHLY and CDR2 FYNNEI. DNA for the CDR3: TGTGCCAGCAGAAGGGAGAACACCGGGGAGCTGTTTTTT. Residues: CASRRENTGELFF.

This clonotype came up many times. The V gene is TRBV12-3 or TRBV12-4, the J gene TRBJ1-6; TRBD1 matches 10 bases. The CDR3 spans 15 residues. The V gene end was trimmed by 7 bases and the J gene end by 6 bases; junction bases not matched to a gene: 6. The CDR3 loop is CASTGTGDRNSPLHF. Here the CDR3 DNA reads TGTGCCAGCACCGGGACAGGGGATCGTAATTCACCCCTCCACTTT.

Ten or more counts support this clonotype. The chain joins TRBV2 to TRBJ1-6; a weak D match, TRBD1 (5 bases). This CDR3 is built from 16 residues. Germline V gene data show CDR1 as SNHLY and CDR2 as FYNNEI. Trimming cost V 3 bases and J 9 bases, with 18 bases left between them. This chain's CDR3 is CASSEQWPGLSSPLHF. For the CDR3, the DNA is TGTGCCAGCAGTGAGCAGTGGCCAGGGTTAAGTTCACCCCTCCACTTT.

This clonotype was picked up many times. V gene TRBV20-1 combines with J gene TRBJ2-7, with 12 positions matching TRBD2. V was pared by 5 bases and J by 6 bases, with 5 bases of the junction left unmatched. Germline V gene lookup returns CDR1 DFQATT and CDR2 SNEGSKA (reference sequence). This CDR3 is 13 amino acids long. CDR3 DNA sequence: TGCAGTGCTTGGACTAGCGGGATTTCCGAGCAGTACTTC. This encodes CSAWTSGISEQYF.

In the case of this clonotype: A clone one base away is much larger, so this may be a read error. The rearrangement uses TRBV7-6 and TRBJ2-7; tentative D call: TRBD2 (5 bases). CDR3 length: 13 amino acids. Germline V gene sequence: CDR1 SGHVS, CDR2 FNYEAQ. The CDR3 here is CASSPGFSNEQYF. CDR3 nucleotide sequence: TGTGCCAGCAGCCCGGGGTTCTCCAACGAGCAGTACTTC.

The sample holds a few counts of this clonotype. This chain uses TRBV20-1 with TRBJ2-5; a weak D match, TRBD2 (6 bases). This CDR3 is built from 12 residues. CDR1 DFQATT and CDR2 SNEGSKA come from the germline V gene (reference sequence). In DNA form, the CDR3 reads TGCGGATGGTCCAGGAGCGGGGAGACCCAGTACTTC. Translating it yields CGWSRSGETQYF.

Concerning this clonotype: This could be a read error, since a much larger clone is one nucleotide away. The chain recombines TRBV20-1 with TRBJ1-5; D possibly corresponds to TRBD1 (5 bases). The length of the CDR3 is 13 residues. The germline V gene has CDR1 DFQATT and CDR2 SNEGSKA (reference sequence). This CDR3 reads CSVGHLSNRPQHF. As DNA, the CDR3 is TGCAGTGTCGGACACCTTAGCAATCGGCCCCAGCATTTT.

This clonotype was found many times. This chain links TRBV2 with TRBJ1-6; D remains ambiguous. The germline CDR1 and CDR2 sequences are SNHLY and FYNNEI. Between the trimmed V and J ends, which lost 6 bases and 11 bases, there was a span of 17 bases. The CDR3 totals 14 residues. CDR3 in amino acids: CASRHGLSRPPLHF. CDR3 sequence (DNA): TGTGCCAGCAGACACGGACTTTCCAGGCCACCCCTCCACTTT.

This clonotype has a handful of counts. The chain recombines TRBV11-1 with TRBJ2-2, with 8 bases identical to TRBD2. V shed 0 bases and J 3 bases; nucleotides not matched to a gene: 3. In germline, CDR1 is SGHAT, CDR2 FQDESV (reference sequence). The CDR3 runs 16 residues. The CDR3 spells CASSLATSGHTGELFF. Written as DNA, the CDR3 is TGTGCCAGCAGCTTAGCTACTAGCGGTCACACCGGGGAGCTGTTTTTT.

The gene calls are TRBV7-9 and TRBJ2-7; 8 bases are shared with TRBD1. V shed 3 bases and J 4 bases; nucleotides not matched to a gene: 2. This CDR3 region has 13 residues. Per germline, CDR1 SEHNR and CDR2 FQNEAQ (reference sequence). The CDR3 loop reads CASSFRTGYEQYF. The CDR3 DNA reads as TGTGCCAGCAGCTTTCGGACAGGGTACGAGCAGTACTTC. The entire variable domain, with the rest obtained from reference TRBV7-9 and TRBJ2-7, is as follows: DTGVSQNPRHKITKRGQNVTFRCDPISEHNRLYWYRQTLGQGPEFLTYFQNEAQLEKSRLLSDRFSAERPKGSFSTLEIQRTEQGDSAMYLCASSFRTGYEQYFGPGTRLTVT.

The rearrangement joins TRBV20-1 to TRBJ2-5; D gene ambiguous. Germline V lookup: CDR1 DFQATT, CDR2 SNEGSKA (reference sequence). V lost 7 bases to trimming and J lost 2 bases, with 11 bases between them. CDR3 length equals 12 residues. The CDR3, as DNA: TGCAGTGTAGGCAGAATACAAGAGACCCAGTACTTC. This gives the protein CSVGRIQETQYF.

This chain uses TRBV6-5 with TRBJ1-1; D perhaps matches TRBD1 (5 bases). Per germline, CDR1 MNHEY and CDR2 SVGAGI. The CDR3 is 16 residues long. The germline V and J ends were trimmed by 2 bases and 1 base, with 14 bases remaining between them. The CDR3 DNA sequence: TGTGCCAGCAGTTACAGGGCGACAGCCCGGAACACTGAAGCTTTCTTT. Its translation is CASSYRATARNTEAFF.

This clonotype occurred many times. The chain recombines TRBV9 with TRBJ1-6; D gene uncertain. The V end lost 0 bases, the J end lost 6 bases, and 1 base lay between the germline ends. This CDR3 region has 12 residues. The V gene's germline CDR1 is SGDLS and CDR2 YYNGEE. CDR3 DNA: TGTGCCAGCAGCGTAGGTAATTCACCCCTCCACTTT. Residues: CASSVGNSPLHF.

Comment on this clonotype: A read error may be the cause here, since a much bigger clone is one base away. This chain uses TRBV15 with TRBJ2-7; no definite D call. Deletions cut 1 base from V and 3 bases from J, with 10 bases between. Germline assignment: CDR1 LNHNV and CDR2 YYDKDF (reference sequence). The CDR3 covers 14 residues. In DNA, the CDR3 is TGTGCCACCAGCAGAGTGGCGGACGGCTACGAGCAGTACTTC. Amino acid sequence: CATSRVADGYEQYF.

Comments on this clonotype: An end of the junction differs from the germline gene, which may be a read error. The V and J genes are TRBV20-1 and TRBJ1-5; 7 bases are shared with TRBD1. The CDR3 is 19 residues long. Germline lookup yields CDR1 DFQATT and CDR2 SNEGSKA (reference sequence). CDR3 sequence reads: CSARDIRDSGDYSNQPQHF. In DNA form, the CDR3 reads TGCAGCGCTAGAGATATAAGGGACAGCGGCGATTATAGCAATCAGCCCCAGCATTTT.

This CDR3 is CASSLAHAPGGTEAFF. The CDR3 DNA sequence: TGTGCCAGCAGCTTAGCGCACGCACCCGGGGGCACTGAAGCTTTCTTT. The chain carries TRBV7-8 and TRBJ1-1, with a tentative D call TRBD1 (5 bases). The CDR3 is 16 residues long. V was pared by 0 bases and J by 4 bases, with 15 bases between. The V gene's germline CDR1 is SGHVS and CDR2 FQNEAQ. Full variable domain (rest looked up from reference TRBV7-8 and TRBJ1-1): GAGVSQSPRYKVAKRGQDVALRCDPISGHVSLFWYQQALGQGPEFLTYFQNEAQLDKSGLPSDRFFAERPEGSVSTLKIQRTQQEDSAVYLCASSLAHAPGGTEAFFGQGTRLTVV.

This clonotype has at least ten counts. The gene calls are TRBV24-1 and TRBJ2-5, with D unresolved. CDR1 and CDR2 from the germline V gene are KGHDR and SFDVKD. The CDR3 is made up of 13 amino acids. The V end was cut by 3 bases, the J end by 0 bases, with 4 bases between. The CDR3 loop reads CATSDQYQETQYF. CDR3 sequence (DNA): TGTGCCACCAGTGATCAGTACCAAGAGACCCAGTACTTC.